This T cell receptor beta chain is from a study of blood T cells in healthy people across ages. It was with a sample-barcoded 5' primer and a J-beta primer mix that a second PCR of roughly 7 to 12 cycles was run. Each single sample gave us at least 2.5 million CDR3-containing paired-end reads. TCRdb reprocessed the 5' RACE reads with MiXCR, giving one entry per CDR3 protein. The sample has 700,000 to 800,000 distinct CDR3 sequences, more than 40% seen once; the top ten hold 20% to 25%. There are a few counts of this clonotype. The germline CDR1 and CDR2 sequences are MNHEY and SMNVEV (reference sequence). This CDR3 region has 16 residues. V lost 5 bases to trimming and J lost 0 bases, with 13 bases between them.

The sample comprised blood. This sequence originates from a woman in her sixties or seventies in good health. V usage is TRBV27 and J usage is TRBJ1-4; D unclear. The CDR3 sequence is CASSRTGVSTNEKLFF. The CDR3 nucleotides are TGTGCCAGCAGTCGCACCGGGGTTTCAACTAATGAAAAACTGTTTTTT.